The clone carrying this T cell receptor (beta chain) was observed a handful of times. The data were taken from a study of blood T cell repertoires in COVID-19. Study-level information: The samples span acute and convalescent COVID-19 from the United States, Italy and Spain. PBMCs, B-cell-depleted T cells, or T cells provided the cDNA or gDNA that made up the material.

In the original processing: Reference gene primer amplification gave estimated nucleated cell counts. Here immunoSEQ multiplex PCR was the method, and the copy in TCRdb shows in-frame clones only, minus some. That table furnishes V, J and clone size, whereas the DNA furnished D and trimming. This table holds 70,000 to 95,000 clones, approximately 82% found once. Sequencing input: peripheral blood. This sequence was found in a human donor in a cohort sampled during active COVID-19.

The CDR3 loop is CASSEISFGELFF. In nucleotides, the CDR3 is TGTGCCAGCAGTGAAATCAGTTTCGGGGAGCTGTTTTTT. This sequence joins TRBV2 and TRBJ2-2; D is unresolved. V shed 2 bases and J shed 7 bases, with 8 bases lying between them. The germline V gene has CDR1 SNHLY and CDR2 FYNNEI. The CDR3 covers 13 residues.